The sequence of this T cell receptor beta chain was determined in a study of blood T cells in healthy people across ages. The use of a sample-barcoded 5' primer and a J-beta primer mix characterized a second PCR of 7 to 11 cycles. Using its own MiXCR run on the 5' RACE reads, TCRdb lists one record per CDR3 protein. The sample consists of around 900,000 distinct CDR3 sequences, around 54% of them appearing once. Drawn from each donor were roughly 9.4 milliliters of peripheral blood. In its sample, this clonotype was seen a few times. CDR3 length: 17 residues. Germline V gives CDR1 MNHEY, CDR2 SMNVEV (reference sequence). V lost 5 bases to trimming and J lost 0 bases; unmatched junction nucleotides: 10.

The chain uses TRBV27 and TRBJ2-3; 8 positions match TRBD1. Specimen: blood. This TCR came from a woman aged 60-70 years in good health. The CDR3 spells CASSLSGGSMSTDTQYF. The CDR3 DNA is TGTGCCAGCAGTCTCTCAGGGGGCTCTATGAGCACAGATACGCAGTATTTT.